The 19 T cell receptor beta chains below all came from one sample that was sequenced in a study of blood T cell repertoires in COVID-19. Libraries were prepared by immunoSEQ multiplex PCR; TCRdb keeps only in-frame clonotypes and omits some of them. The table includes 150,000 to 200,000 clones, around 87% detected once. The sample taken for sequencing was peripheral blood. All receptors derive from a man aged 35-49 years with active or convalescent COVID-19.

The genes are TRBV19 and TRBJ1-2; tentative D call: TRBD1 (6 bases). V was cut by 6 bases and J by 3 bases, with 20 bases left in between. Germline CDR1 reads LNHDA; CDR2 reads SQIVND (reference sequence). The CDR3 spans 16 residues. CDR3 DNA sequence: TGTGCCAGTAGCAGCATGGGGGGGGCCGGGGACTATGGCTACACCTTC. Translation gives CASSSMGGAGDYGYTF. Using reference TRBV19 and TRBJ1-2 for the parts outside the CDR3, the full variable domain is DGGITQSPKYLFRKEGQNVTLSCEQNLNHDAMYWYRQDPGQGLRLIYYSQIVNDFQKGDIAEGYSVSREKKESFPLTVTSAQKNPTAFYLCASSSMGGAGDYGYTFGSGTRLTVV.

This clone was seen a few times. The chain links TRBV10-3 to TRBJ1-6; the match to TRBD1 covers 9 bases. J was trimmed by 7 bases and V by 7 bases; bases with no gene match: 5. The V gene's germline CDR1 is ENHRY and CDR2 SYGVKD. The CDR3 runs 14 residues. This CDR3 reads CAIKGDRANSPLHF. CDR3 nucleotides: TGTGCCATCAAGGGGGACAGGGCGAATTCACCCCTCCACTTT.

The V call is TRBV7-3, the J call TRBJ2-3; unclear D gene. The CDR3 spans 13 residues. Trimming left V 1 base short and J 2 bases short, with 4 bases between. Germline CDR1 is SGHTA and CDR2 is FQGTGA. The CDR3 reads CASSLIHTDTQYF. DNA of the CDR3: TGTGCCAGCAGCTTAATACACACAGATACGCAGTATTTT.

The chain is built from TRBV30 and TRBJ1-1; the D gene is possibly TRBD1 (6 bases). Germline CDR1 GTSNPN, CDR2 SVGIG (reference sequence). Trimming stripped 0 bases from V and 8 bases from J, with 7 bases between. The CDR3 loop spans 11 amino acids. This CDR3 reads CAWSVTGEAFF. DNA for the CDR3: TGTGCCTGGAGTGTTACAGGGGAAGCTTTCTTT.

V is TRBV27 and J is TRBJ2-7; D is undetermined. Deletions cut 3 bases from V and 1 base from J, with 10 bases between. This CDR3 spans 14 amino acids. CDR1 MNHEY and CDR2 SMNVEV come from the germline V gene (reference sequence). CDR3 region: CASSFRRSSYEQYF. The CDR3 DNA reads TGTGCCAGCAGTTTCCGTAGGAGTTCCTACGAGCAGTACTTC.

This chain connects TRBV4-2 to TRBJ2-7; D gene ambiguous. Trimming cost V 0 bases and J 1 base, with 10 bases left between them. The germline V gene encodes CDR1 LGHNA and CDR2 YNFKEQ. This CDR3 comprises 15 residues. The CDR3 nucleotides are TGTGCCAGCAGCCAAGATGCAGGATCATCCTACGAGCAGTACTTC. Residues: CASSQDAGSSYEQYF.

CDR3 bases: TGTGCCACCAGTGAGCGGACAGAGCAGTTCTTC. It translates to CATSERTEQFF. This chain connects TRBV24-1 to TRBJ2-1; a weak D match, TRBD1 (5 bases). With 4 bases removed from V and 10 bases from J, the gap between germline ends came to 7 bases. This CDR3 region has 11 residues. The germline V gene has CDR1 KGHDR and CDR2 SFDVKD.

The rearrangement uses TRBV28 and TRBJ1-4; perhaps TRBD1 as D (5 bases). The CDR3 sequence is 17 residues long. Trimming removed 5 bases from V and 3 bases from J, with 19 bases in between. Germline values: CDR1 MDHEN, CDR2 SYDVKM. The CDR3 loop is CASSSHRGRGSNEKLFF. The CDR3 region has the DNA TGTGCCAGCAGTAGCCATCGGGGGAGGGGCTCTAATGAAAAACTGTTTTTT.

The CDR3 bases are TGTGCCAGCAGTTTCATGGACAGGGGTAACGGCTACACCTTC. Protein product: CASSFMDRGNGYTF. The rearrangement uses TRBV27 and TRBJ1-2, with 9 bases that match TRBD1. Per germline, CDR1 MNHEY and CDR2 SMNVEV (reference sequence). CDR3 length: 14 residues. V shed 3 bases, J shed 8 bases, and the junction held 7 bases outside the gene matches.

The chain combines TRBV10-1 with TRBJ2-2; perhaps TRBD2 as D (6 bases). Trimming left V 5 bases short and J 6 bases short, with 10 bases between. CDR1 and CDR2 from the germline V gene are WNHNN and SYGVQD (reference sequence). The CDR3 loop spans 13 amino acids. CDR3: CASSWTGAGELFF. The CDR3, as DNA: TGCGCCAGCAGTTGGACGGGAGCCGGGGAGCTGTTTTTT.

V and J are TRBV5-1 and TRBJ1-6; D remains ambiguous. In germline, CDR1 is SGHRS, CDR2 YFSETQ. This CDR3 has 17 residues. V was pared by 0 bases and J by 3 bases, with 13 bases between. The CDR3 loop reads CASSLDSQAYYNSPLHF. The CDR3 DNA reads as TGCGCCAGCAGCTTGGACAGTCAGGCCTACTATAATTCACCCCTCCACTTT.

This clone came up a few times. The chain couples TRBV4-3 to TRBJ2-7, with D possibly matching TRBD1 (5 bases). The CDR3 is made up of 14 amino acids. With 0 bases removed from V and 3 bases from J, the gap between germline ends came to 9 bases. The germline CDR1 and CDR2 sequences are LGHNA and YSLEER. The CDR3: CASSQDRDSYEQYF. In nucleotides, the CDR3 is TGCGCCAGCAGCCAAGACCGAGACAGCTACGAGCAGTACTTC.

The genes are TRBV9 and TRBJ1-2; TRBD1 might be the D (5 bases). V was clipped by 3 bases and J by 4 bases, with 13 bases between them. Germline lookup yields CDR1 SGDLS and CDR2 YYNGEE. There are 14 residues in the CDR3. The CDR3 sequence: CASSAPGNLYGYTF. CDR3 bases: TGTGCCAGCAGCGCCCCAGGGAACCTCTATGGCTACACCTTC.

The genes are TRBV24-1 and TRBJ1-5; D might be TRBD1 (6 bases). The CDR3 extends over 14 amino acids. Germline CDR1 and CDR2: KGHDR and SFDVKD. V was clipped by 2 bases and J by 6 bases, with 10 bases between them. CDR3 coding DNA: TGTGCCACCAGTGATTACAGGGAGACTCAGCCCCAGCATTTT. Amino acid sequence: CATSDYRETQPQHF.

V usage is TRBV13 and J usage is TRBJ1-2; TRBD1 matches 11 bases. The V segment lost 4 bases and the J segment 2 bases; nucleotides outside the gene matches: 15. Looked up from germline, CDR1 is PRHDT and CDR2 is FYEKMQ (reference sequence). This CDR3 has 19 amino acids. Here the CDR3 reads CASSWKLPDRGRGNYGYTF. The CDR3 DNA reads TGTGCCAGCAGCTGGAAACTCCCGGACAGGGGGCGCGGGAACTATGGCTACACCTTC. Full variable domain (rest looked up from reference TRBV13 and TRBJ1-2): AAGVIQSPRHLIKEKRETATLKCYPIPRHDTVYWYQQGPGQDPQFLISFYEKMQSDKGSIPDRFSAQQFSDYHSELNMSSLELGDSALYFCASSWKLPDRGRGNYGYTFGSGTRLTVV.

The CDR3 loop reads CASSTGAGYGYTF. CDR3 DNA: TGTGCCAGCAGCACAGGGGCAGGGTATGGCTACACCTTC. The rearrangement links TRBV12-3 or TRBV12-4 to TRBJ1-2; 7 bases are shared with TRBD1. The CDR3 extends over 13 amino acids. V shed 6 bases and J 5 bases; nucleotides not matched to a gene: 6.

The rearrangement joins TRBV7-2 to TRBJ2-6; D perhaps matches TRBD1 (5 bases). CDR1 is SGHTA and CDR2 is FQGNSA in the germline V gene. The CDR3 sequence is 15 residues long. The germline V and J ends were trimmed by 3 bases and 4 bases, with 10 bases remaining between them. This CDR3 is CASSFSGPGANVLTF. In DNA form, the CDR3 reads TGTGCCAGCAGCTTTTCAGGGCCCGGGGCCAACGTCCTGACTTTC.

This clone occurred a few times. The chain has TRBV5-1 and TRBJ2-1, with TRBD2 identical over 11 bases. This CDR3 region has 18 residues. Germline V gives CDR1 SGHRS, CDR2 YFSETQ. The V and J ends lost 3 bases and 1 base, in that order; junction bases with no gene match: 9. The CDR3 nucleotides read TGCGCCAGCAGCTCACCCCTAGCGGGGGGTGGGTCCTACAATGAGCAGTTCTTC. This gives the protein CASSSPLAGGGSYNEQFF.

The chain links TRBV5-1 to TRBJ2-3; 9 nucleotides match TRBD1. Trimming at V came to 4 bases and at J to 1 base, leaving 4 bases not matched to a gene. Germline loops: CDR1 SGHRS, CDR2 YFSETQ. The CDR3 sequence is 15 residues long. Here the CDR3 reads CASSRGDRGTDTQYF. The CDR3 DNA reads TGCGCCAGCAGCCGAGGGGACAGGGGCACAGATACGCAGTATTTT.